What follows describes a single T cell receptor beta chain. No antigen is known for it. This CDR3 has 16 residues. V was cut by 3 bases and J by 2 bases, with 13 bases left in between. Per germline, CDR1 MNHEY and CDR2 SVGAGI. The sample belongs to a study of cytotoxic CD8 clonotypes in ibrutinib-treated CLL. Study-level information: Complete response was seen in 2 patients and partial in some 25; roughly twelve progressed and roughly 15 stayed remitted after a median roughly 65 months. Response specimens were obtained following a median treatment duration of approximately 13 months, with a range of 6 to 36.

The protocol was immunoSEQ multiplex PCR, while the TCRdb copy is restricted to in-frame clones and leaves out a portion. Here the sample spans 150,000 to 200,000 clones, around nine tenths being singletons. The study, taken as a whole, reports: Investigators sampled sustained-remission and progressing patients at differing times. Whereas clonality rose at ibrutinib response, it declined toward baseline at progression.

The chain has TRBV6-5 and TRBJ2-2; D is undetermined. This TCR came from a human donor with chronic lymphocytic leukemia. The sample here was PBMCs, taken at disease progression, from a patient treated with ibrutinib. CDR3 in amino acids: CASSYLLALNTGELFF. The CDR3 DNA reads TGTGCCAGCAGTTATCTTCTTGCACTCAACACCGGGGAGCTGTTTTTT.